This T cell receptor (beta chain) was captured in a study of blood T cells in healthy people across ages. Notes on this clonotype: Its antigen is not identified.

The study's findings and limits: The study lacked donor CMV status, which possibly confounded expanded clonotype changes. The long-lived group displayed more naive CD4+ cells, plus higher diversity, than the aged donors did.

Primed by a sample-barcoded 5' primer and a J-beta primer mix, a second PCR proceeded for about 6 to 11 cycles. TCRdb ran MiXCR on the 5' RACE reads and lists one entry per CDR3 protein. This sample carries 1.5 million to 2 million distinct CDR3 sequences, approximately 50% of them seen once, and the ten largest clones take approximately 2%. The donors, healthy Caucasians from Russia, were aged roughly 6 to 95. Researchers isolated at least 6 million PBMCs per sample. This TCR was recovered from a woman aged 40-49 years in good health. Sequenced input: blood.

The CDR3 is CSASNRNIQYF. The CDR3, as DNA: TGCAGTGCTAGCAATAGAAACATTCAGTACTTC. The chain joins TRBV20-1 to TRBJ2-7, with no clear D. The J call may be in error: the DNA end matches TRBJ2-4 better. This CDR3 is built from 11 residues. Germline assignment: CDR1 DFQATT and CDR2 SNEGSKA (reference sequence).